The 4 T cell receptor beta chains below all came from one sample that was sequenced in a study of Tregs in tolerant kidney transplant recipients. Recipients received nonmyeloablative bone marrow transplants from related graft donors, with transient mixed chimerism. The table came from immunoSEQ multiplex PCR; TCRdb's copy has only in-frame clones and leaves some out. This sample's clone table lists roughly 15,000 clones. The source was CD4+ T cells from blood (PBMCs), collected 12 months after the transplant. The receptor source for this set is a human patient who received a combined kidney and bone marrow transplant. Some T cells could come from the graft donor.

With respect to this clone: The read ends 3 residues early relative to the CDR3; the germline J gene fills the gap. The chain joins TRBV20-1 to TRBJ2-7, with 10 positions matching TRBD1. V shed 3 bases, J shed 4 bases, and the junction held 9 bases outside the gene matches. The CDR3 sequence is 15 residues long. Germline V gene data show CDR1 as DFQATT and CDR2 as SNEGSKA (reference sequence). Partial CDR3 DNA: TGCAGTGCTAGTGGATTTCCGGGACAGGGGTACGAG. It specifies CSASGFPGQGYE. The CDR3, in full, reads CSASGFPGQGYEQYF.

Worth noting for this clone: The observed sequence ends 3 residues before the CDR3 terminus, with the missing tail filled in from the germline J gene. J is TRBJ2-5 and V is TRBV30; TRBD1 matches 7 bases. With V trimmed by 0 bases and J by 2 bases, 9 bases remained unmatched. CDR1 and CDR2 from the germline V gene are GTSNPN and SVGIG (reference sequence). The length of the CDR3 is 16 residues. CDR3 sequence: CAWSVGDSPIQETQYF. The sequenced part of the CDR3 DNA is TGTGCCTGGAGTGTAGGGGACAGTCCGATTCAAGAGACC.

Turning to this clone: Sequencing ends 3 residues short of the CDR3 end; the germline J gene provides the rest. This chain links TRBV2 with TRBJ1-1; a weak D match, TRBD1 (6 bases). The V end lost 7 bases, the J end lost 1 base, and 16 bases lay between the germline ends. From germline, CDR1 is SNHLY and CDR2 FYNNEI. CDR3 size: 15 residues. CDR3: CASTRSGGRNTEAFF. CDR3 DNA (partial): TGTGCCAGCACTCGTTCCGGGGGGCGGAACACTGAA.

As for this clone: The read falls 3 residues short of the CDR3 end, and the missing part is taken from the germline J gene. This chain joins TRBV4-2 and TRBJ2-5, with TRBD2 identical over 10 bases. The J segment lost 4 bases and the V segment lost 0 bases, leaving 11 bases of the junction unmatched. The CDR3 contains 18 residues. Germline V gives CDR1 LGHNA, CDR2 YNFKEQ. The covered CDR3 bases are TGTGCCAGCAGCCAAGAGCCTAGCGGGAGCACTGGAGGAGAGACC. It translates to CASSQEPSGSTGGET. The complete CDR3 sequence is CASSQEPSGSTGGETQYF.